One sample yielded the 21 T cell receptor beta chains listed below, sequenced in a study of cytomegalovirus exposure and HLA in healthy donors. The PCR made use of 60 Vbeta and 13 Jbeta primers. Using immunoSEQ multiplex PCR, the repertoire was profiled, and TCRdb retains in-frame clones only, with some absent. This listing includes about 41,000 clones. Sequencing was done on a sample of PBMCs. The receptor set was obtained from a young man in good health and CMV-seronegative.

With regard to this clone: Relative to the germline gene, one junction end is altered; a read error may explain this. The J gene is TRBJ1-1, the V gene TRBV7-9, with D possibly TRBD1 on 6 matching bases. The CDR3 is 14 amino acids. Germline V gene data show CDR1 as SEHNR and CDR2 as FQNEAQ (reference sequence). The CDR3 DNA is TGTGTCAGCAGCCAGGGGATCGGGAACACTGAAGCTTTCTTT. Encoded protein: CVSSQGIGNTEAFF.

The chain combines TRBV19 with TRBJ1-1; a weak D match, TRBD1 (5 bases). This CDR3 has 12 residues. V was clipped by 4 bases and J by 7 bases, with 10 bases between them. Per the germline V gene, CDR1 is LNHDA and CDR2 is SQIVND (reference sequence). CDR3 nucleotides: TGTGCCAGTAGTAATAGGGGTTATGAAGCTTTCTTT. This gives the protein CASSNRGYEAFF.

V usage is TRBV6-1 and J usage is TRBJ1-2; 8 bases are a match to TRBD1. J lost 13 bases, V lost 2 bases, and 6 bases had no gene match. Germline-derived CDR1 and CDR2 are MNHNS and SASEGT. The CDR3 totals 12 residues. CDR3 loop: CASSERGTGITF. The CDR3 nucleotides are TGTGCCAGCAGTGAAAGGGGGACAGGCATCACCTTC.

The V call is TRBV18, the J call TRBJ2-3; 11 bases match TRBD2. This CDR3 is 15 amino acids long. J gave up 0 bases and V 6 bases, and 2 bases lay outside the gene matches. Germline V gene sequence: CDR1 KGHSH, CDR2 LQKENI. The CDR3 is CASSGTSGSTDTQYF. The CDR3 nucleotides read TGTGCCAGCTCCGGGACTAGCGGAAGCACAGATACGCAGTATTTT.

CDR3 DNA sequence: TGTGCCAGCAGCTTAGATTTGAGGACTAGCGGGGGGAACAATGAGCAGTTCTTC. It encodes CASSLDLRTSGGNNEQFF. V and J are TRBV11-2 and TRBJ2-1; 14 bases agree with TRBD2. CDR1 is SGHAT and CDR2 is FQNNGV in the germline V gene. V lost 0 bases to trimming and J lost 5 bases; unmatched junction nucleotides: 6. This CDR3 spans 18 amino acids.

The V gene is TRBV5-8, the J gene TRBJ2-1; 11 bases fit TRBD2. V trimming: 2 bases; J trimming: 5 bases; junction bases outside the gene matches: 6. This CDR3 contains 16 residues. Germline V lookup: CDR1 SGHTS, CDR2 YDEGEE. CDR3 sequence: CASSFSGGAAHNEQFF. The CDR3 DNA reads as TGTGCCAGCAGCTTTAGCGGGGGGGCGGCCCACAATGAGCAGTTCTTC.

The chain employs TRBV7-9 and TRBJ2-7; maybe TRBD2 (5 bases). The ends were cut back, 4 bases at V and 6 bases at J, with 13 bases in the middle. The CDR3 length is 13 residues. Germline V gene data show CDR1 as SEHNR and CDR2 as FQNEAQ (reference sequence). The CDR3 loop reads CASSSTSAGEQYF. In nucleotides, the CDR3 is TGTGCCAGCAGCTCGACCTCCGCGGGCGAGCAGTACTTC.

The genes are TRBV6-6 and TRBJ1-2; D possibly corresponds to TRBD1 (5 bases). Trimming left V 9 bases short and J 5 bases short, with 13 bases between. The CDR3 is 12 residues long. In germline, CDR1 is MNHNY, CDR2 SVGAGI (reference sequence). CDR3 in DNA: TGTGCCAGTGAGAGCAGGGAATATGGCTACACCTTC. Amino acids: CASESREYGYTF.

The genes are TRBV5-4 and TRBJ2-7, with a tentative D call TRBD1 (5 bases). The V gene lost 4 bases and the J gene lost 2 bases, with 13 bases spanning the gap. In germline, CDR1 is SGHNT, CDR2 YYREEE (reference sequence). This CDR3 is 14 amino acids long. Here the CDR3 reads CASSPRQSPYEQYF. The DNA of the CDR3 is TGTGCCAGCAGCCCTAGACAGAGTCCCTACGAGCAGTACTTC.

V and J are TRBV12-5 and TRBJ1-1; D is unresolved. The germline gives CDR1 LGHNT, CDR2 FRNRAP. The V gene lost 3 bases and the J gene lost 1 base, with 9 bases spanning the gap. There are 14 residues in the CDR3. The CDR3 DNA is TGTGCTAGTGGTTTAGGCGGAAGGAACACTGAAGCTTTCTTT. This codes for CASGLGGRNTEAFF.

The chain uses TRBV5-4 and TRBJ1-3, with D perhaps TRBD1 (6 bases). Trimming stripped 3 bases from V and 2 bases from J, with 12 bases between. Germline CDR1 SGHNT, CDR2 YYREEE (reference sequence). The CDR3 extends over 15 amino acids. The CDR3 loop reads CASSSDRTTGNTIYF. The CDR3 DNA sequence: TGTGCCAGCAGCTCGGACAGAACGACTGGAAACACCATATATTTT. The entire variable domain, with the rest obtained from reference TRBV5-4 and TRBJ1-3, is as follows: ETGVTQSPTHLIKTRGQQVTLRCSSQSGHNTVSWYQQALGQGPQFIFQYYREEENGRGNFPPRFSGLQFPNYSSELNVNALELDDSALYLCASSSDRTTGNTIYFGEGSWLTVV.

This chain links TRBV2 with TRBJ2-2, with 10 bases that match TRBD2. The germline V gene has CDR1 SNHLY and CDR2 FYNNEI. The V gene end was trimmed by 8 bases and the J gene end by 6 bases; junction bases not matched to a gene: 18. The length of the CDR3 is 18 residues. The DNA of the CDR3 is TGTGCCAGCCCACCGCGGGGACTAGCGAATGTCGAGGCCGGGGAGCTGTTTTTT. The encoded protein is CASPPRGLANVEAGELFF.

The chain carries TRBV6-1 and TRBJ2-3; 9 nucleotides align to TRBD2. The CDR3 is made up of 15 amino acids. Germline V lookup: CDR1 MNHNS, CDR2 SASEGT. V shed 1 base, J shed 1 base, and the junction held 0 bases outside the gene matches. In nucleotides, the CDR3 is TGTGCCAGCAGTGAAGTAGCGGGGGGCACAGATACGCAGTATTTT. This encodes CASSEVAGGTDTQYF.

The V gene is TRBV7-2, the J gene TRBJ1-2; 8 bases map to TRBD1. This CDR3 has 15 residues. Germline CDR1 SGHTA, CDR2 FQGNSA. V lost 3 bases and J lost 10; bases outside the gene matches: 13. The CDR3 region is CASSLSVLGQGNYTF. CDR3 in DNA: TGTGCCAGCAGCTTGAGTGTCCTAGGACAGGGCAACTACACCTTC.

The chain couples TRBV4-2 to TRBJ1-3, with unresolved D. Trimming pared 4 bases from V and 1 base from J, leaving 14 bases between. The CDR3 is 16 residues long. Per the germline V gene, CDR1 is LGHNA and CDR2 is YNFKEQ. The CDR3 DNA sequence: TGTGCCAGCAGCCTTGAGGTGTCCGTATCTGGAAACACCATATATTTT. Residues: CASSLEVSVSGNTIYF.

The rearrangement joins TRBV20-1 to TRBJ2-1; D may be TRBD2 (6 bases). The CDR3 spans 11 residues. Between the trimmed V and J ends, which lost 5 bases and 6 bases, there was a span of 8 bases. Germline assignment: CDR1 DFQATT and CDR2 SNEGSKA (reference sequence). The CDR3, as DNA: TGCAGTGCTGGGACTTCCAATGAGCAGTTCTTC. It yields the protein CSAGTSNEQFF.

The V and J genes are TRBV7-9 and TRBJ1-1; D call uncertain. V gave up 5 bases and J gave up 2 bases, with 15 bases separating them. Germline CDR1 and CDR2: SEHNR and FQNEAQ (reference sequence). The CDR3 has 15 amino acids. CDR3 nucleotide sequence: TGTGCCAGCAGCACTCTAGCTCGGAGCAACACTGAAGCTTTCTTT. This codes for CASSTLARSNTEAFF.

V usage is TRBV12-5 and J usage is TRBJ2-7, with 8 bases matching TRBD1. The V and J ends lost 7 bases and 1 base, in that order; junction bases with no gene match: 6. This CDR3 has 14 residues. Germline lookup yields CDR1 LGHNT and CDR2 FRNRAP. The CDR3 protein is CASDVGDRSYEQYF. The CDR3, as DNA: TGTGCTAGTGACGTCGGGGACAGGTCCTACGAGCAGTACTTC.

Comment on this clone: The identical CDR3 is also encoded by other nucleotide sequences in the sample. V usage is TRBV18 and J usage is TRBJ1-5; 10 bases map to TRBD1. In germline, CDR1 is KGHSH, CDR2 LQKENI. Unmatched junction bases numbered 1, after V lost 6 bases and J lost 2 bases. The CDR3 has 14 amino acids. In nucleotides, the CDR3 is TGTGCCAGCTCCGGACAGGGGGGCAATCAGCCCCAGCATTTT. This translates into CASSGQGGNQPQHF.

The chain has TRBV7-9 and TRBJ2-1; 16 bases are a match to TRBD2. The V gene's germline CDR1 is SEHNR and CDR2 FQNEAQ (reference sequence). The trim removed 11 bases at V and 3 bases at J, leaving 7 bases unmatched. This CDR3 region has 16 residues. The CDR3 DNA is TGTGCCGGGGGACTAGCGGGAGGGCCGGACTACAATGAGCAGTTCTTC. This gives the protein CAGGLAGGPDYNEQFF.

V is TRBV18 and J is TRBJ1-4; no reliable D call. The V and J ends lost 4 bases and 5 bases respectively, with 8 bases between them. CDR1 KGHSH and CDR2 LQKENI come from the germline V gene. The CDR3 totals 13 residues. The chain's CDR3 is CASSRGSNEKLFF. The CDR3 nucleotides are TGTGCCAGCTCACGAGGATCAAATGAAAAACTGTTTTTT.